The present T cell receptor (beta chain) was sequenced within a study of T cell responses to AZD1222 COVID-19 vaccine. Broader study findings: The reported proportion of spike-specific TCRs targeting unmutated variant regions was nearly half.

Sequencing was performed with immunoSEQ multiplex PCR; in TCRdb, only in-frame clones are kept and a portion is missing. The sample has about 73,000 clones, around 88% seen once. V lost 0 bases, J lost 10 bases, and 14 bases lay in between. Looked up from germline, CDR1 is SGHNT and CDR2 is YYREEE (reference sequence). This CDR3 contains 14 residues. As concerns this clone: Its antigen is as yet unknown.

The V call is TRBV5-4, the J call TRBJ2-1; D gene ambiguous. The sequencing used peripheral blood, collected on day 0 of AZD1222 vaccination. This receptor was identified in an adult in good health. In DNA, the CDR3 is TGTGCCAGCAGCTTGGGTAGCTTACTCAGGGAGCAGTTCTTC. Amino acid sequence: CASSLGSLLREQFF. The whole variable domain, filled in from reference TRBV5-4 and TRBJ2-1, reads ETGVTQSPTHLIKTRGQQVTLRCSSQSGHNTVSWYQQALGQGPQFIFQYYREEENGRGNFPPRFSGLQFPNYSSELNVNALELDDSALYLCASSLGSLLREQFFGPGTRLTVL.